This T cell receptor (beta chain) derives from a study of blood T cells in healthy people across ages. As for the study in general: Template switching recovered approximately one barcoded beta molecule for every two T cells. Study-wide findings and caveats: Naive CD4+ cells and diversity were both higher in long-lived donors than in aged donors.

Primed by a sample-barcoded 5' primer and a J-beta primer mix, a second PCR proceeded for about 6 to 12 cycles. Every sample produced at least 3 million CDR3-containing paired-end reads. A single record per CDR3 protein comes from TCRdb applying MiXCR to the 5' RACE reads. The sample lists about 640,000 distinct CDR3 sequences, roughly 50% seen once, with about two fifths in the top ten. As regards this clonotype: As yet, its antigen is unknown. A junction end diverges from the germline sequence, so it may reflect a read error.

Looked up from germline, CDR1 is LGHDT and CDR2 is YNNKEL (reference sequence). The CDR3 length is 12 residues. V and J are TRBV3-1 and TRBJ2-4; tentatively, D is TRBD2 (6 bases). This TCR was sampled from a man between 60 and 75 years old in good health. The sample consisted of blood. CDR3 loop: CPSSHSTGEQYF. DNA of the CDR3: TGTCCCAGCAGCCATTCTACGGGAGAGCAGTACTTC.